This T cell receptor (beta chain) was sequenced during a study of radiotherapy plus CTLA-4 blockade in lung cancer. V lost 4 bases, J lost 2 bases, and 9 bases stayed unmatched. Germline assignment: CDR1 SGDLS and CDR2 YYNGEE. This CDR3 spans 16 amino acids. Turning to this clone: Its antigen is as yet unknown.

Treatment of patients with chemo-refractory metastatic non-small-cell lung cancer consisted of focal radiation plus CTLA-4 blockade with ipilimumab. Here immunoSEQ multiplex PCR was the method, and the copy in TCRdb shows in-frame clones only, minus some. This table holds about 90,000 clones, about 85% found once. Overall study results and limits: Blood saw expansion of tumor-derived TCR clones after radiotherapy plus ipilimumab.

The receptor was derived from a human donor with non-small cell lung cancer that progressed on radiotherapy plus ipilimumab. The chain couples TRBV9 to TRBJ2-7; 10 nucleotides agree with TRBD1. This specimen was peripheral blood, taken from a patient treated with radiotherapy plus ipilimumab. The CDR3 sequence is CASSSNPGQGTYEQYF. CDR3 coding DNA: TGTGCCAGCAGCTCGAATCCGGGACAGGGGACCTACGAGCAGTACTTC.